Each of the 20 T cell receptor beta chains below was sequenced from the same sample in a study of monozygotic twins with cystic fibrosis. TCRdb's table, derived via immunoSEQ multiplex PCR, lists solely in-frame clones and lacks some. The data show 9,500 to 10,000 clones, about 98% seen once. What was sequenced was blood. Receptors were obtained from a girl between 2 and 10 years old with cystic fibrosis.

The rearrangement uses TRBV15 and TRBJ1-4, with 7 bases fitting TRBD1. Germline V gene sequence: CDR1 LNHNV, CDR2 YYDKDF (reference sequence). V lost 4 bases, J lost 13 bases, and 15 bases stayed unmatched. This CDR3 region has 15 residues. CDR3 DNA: TGTGCCACCAGCATTACAGAGGGGGCGTCCCTCTCACTGTTTTTT. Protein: CATSITEGASLSLFF.

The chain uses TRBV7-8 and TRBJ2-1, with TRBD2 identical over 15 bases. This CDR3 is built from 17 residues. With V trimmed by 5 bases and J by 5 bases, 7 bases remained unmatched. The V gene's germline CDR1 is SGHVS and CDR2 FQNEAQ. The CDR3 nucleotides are TGTGCCAGCAGCCGCAGGACTAGCGGGAGGGTAAACAATGAGCAGTTCTTC. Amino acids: CASSRRTSGRVNNEQFF.

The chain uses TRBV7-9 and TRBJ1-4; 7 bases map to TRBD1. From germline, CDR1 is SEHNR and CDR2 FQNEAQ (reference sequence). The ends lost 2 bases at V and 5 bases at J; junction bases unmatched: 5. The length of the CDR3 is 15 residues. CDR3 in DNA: TGTGCCAGCAGCTTATCCGCGACAGGGAATGAAAAACTGTTTTTT. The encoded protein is CASSLSATGNEKLFF. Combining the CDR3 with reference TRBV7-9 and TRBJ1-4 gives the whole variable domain DTGVSQNPRHKITKRGQNVTFRCDPISEHNRLYWYRQTLGQGPEFLTYFQNEAQLEKSRLLSDRFSAERPKGSFSTLEIQRTEQGDSAMYLCASSLSATGNEKLFFGSGTQLSVL.

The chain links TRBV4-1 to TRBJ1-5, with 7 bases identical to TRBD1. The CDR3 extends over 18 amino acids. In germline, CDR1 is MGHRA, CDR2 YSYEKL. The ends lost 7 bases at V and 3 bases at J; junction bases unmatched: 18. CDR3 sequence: CASTLEGGTATLNQPQHF. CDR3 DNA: TGCGCCAGCACCTTAGAAGGGGGGACAGCCACCCTCAATCAGCCCCAGCATTTT.

This CDR3 is CASSYPLGGGGNEQFF. CDR3 DNA sequence: TGTGCCAGCAGTTACCCCCTCGGGGGAGGGGGCAATGAGCAGTTCTTC. The chain links TRBV6-6 to TRBJ2-1; a possible D gene is TRBD2 (7 bases). Trimming took off 2 bases at V and 6 bases at J, with 17 bases between the two ends. Looked up from germline, CDR1 is MNHNY and CDR2 is SVGAGI (reference sequence). The CDR3 length is 16 residues.

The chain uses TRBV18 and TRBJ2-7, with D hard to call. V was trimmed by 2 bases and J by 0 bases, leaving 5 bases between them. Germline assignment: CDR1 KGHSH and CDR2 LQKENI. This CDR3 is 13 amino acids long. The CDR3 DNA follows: TGTGCCAGCTCACCAGCCCACTCCTACGAGCAGTACTTC. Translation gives CASSPAHSYEQYF.

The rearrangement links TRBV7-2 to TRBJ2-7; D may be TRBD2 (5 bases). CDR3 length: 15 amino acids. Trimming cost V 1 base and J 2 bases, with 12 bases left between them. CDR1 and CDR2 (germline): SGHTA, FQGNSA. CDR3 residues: CASSLGVALTYEQYF. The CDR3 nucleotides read TGTGCCAGCAGCTTAGGAGTAGCGCTCACCTACGAGCAGTACTTC.

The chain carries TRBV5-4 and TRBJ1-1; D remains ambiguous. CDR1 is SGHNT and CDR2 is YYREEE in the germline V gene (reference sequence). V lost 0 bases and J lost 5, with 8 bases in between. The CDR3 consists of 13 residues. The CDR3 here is CASSLGGRTEAFF. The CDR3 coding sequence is TGTGCCAGCAGCTTGGGAGGGCGTACTGAAGCTTTCTTT.

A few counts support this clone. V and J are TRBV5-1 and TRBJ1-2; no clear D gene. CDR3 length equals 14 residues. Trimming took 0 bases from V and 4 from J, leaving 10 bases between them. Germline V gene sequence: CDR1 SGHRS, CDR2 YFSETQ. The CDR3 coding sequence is TGCGCCAGCAGCTTGGAGGTTACGGCCTATGGCTACACCTTC. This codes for CASSLEVTAYGYTF.

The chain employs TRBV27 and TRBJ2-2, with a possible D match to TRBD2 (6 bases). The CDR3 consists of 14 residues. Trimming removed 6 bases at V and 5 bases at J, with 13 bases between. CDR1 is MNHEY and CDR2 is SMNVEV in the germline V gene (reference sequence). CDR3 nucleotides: TGTGCCAGCAGCTTGGGACTGGAGACCGGGGAGCTGTTTTTT. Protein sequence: CASSLGLETGELFF.

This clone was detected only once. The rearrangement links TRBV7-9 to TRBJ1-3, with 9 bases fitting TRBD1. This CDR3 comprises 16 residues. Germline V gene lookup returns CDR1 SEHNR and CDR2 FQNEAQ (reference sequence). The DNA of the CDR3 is TGTGCAGAGAGGGGGACAGGGTCATATTCTGGAAACACCATATATTTT. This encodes CAERGTGSYSGNTIYF.

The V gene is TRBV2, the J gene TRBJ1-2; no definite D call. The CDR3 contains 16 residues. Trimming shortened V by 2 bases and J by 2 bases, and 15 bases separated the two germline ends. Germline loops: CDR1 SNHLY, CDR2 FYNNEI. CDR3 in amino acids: CASSESHLKDNYGYTF. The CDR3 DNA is TGTGCCAGCAGTGAAAGTCACTTAAAGGACAACTATGGCTACACCTTC.

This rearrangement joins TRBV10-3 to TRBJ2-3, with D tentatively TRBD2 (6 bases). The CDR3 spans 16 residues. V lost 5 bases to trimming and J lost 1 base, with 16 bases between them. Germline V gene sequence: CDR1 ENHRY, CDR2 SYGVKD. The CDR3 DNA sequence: TGTGCCATCAGTATGTACCGGGAGAGGGGCACAGATACGCAGTATTTT. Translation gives CAISMYRERGTDTQYF.

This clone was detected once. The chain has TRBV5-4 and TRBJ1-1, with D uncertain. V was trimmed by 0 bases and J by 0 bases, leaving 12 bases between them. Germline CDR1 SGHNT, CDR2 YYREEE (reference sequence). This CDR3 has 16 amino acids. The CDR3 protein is CASSLGASQLNTEAFF. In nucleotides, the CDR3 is TGTGCCAGCAGCTTGGGAGCGAGCCAGCTGAACACTGAAGCTTTCTTT.

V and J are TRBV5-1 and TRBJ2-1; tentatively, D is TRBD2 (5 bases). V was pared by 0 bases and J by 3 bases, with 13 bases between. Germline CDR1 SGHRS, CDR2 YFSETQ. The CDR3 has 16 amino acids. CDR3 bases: TGCGCCAGCAGCTTGGCGGACTCCCAACTCTACAATGAGCAGTTCTTC. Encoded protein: CASSLADSQLYNEQFF.

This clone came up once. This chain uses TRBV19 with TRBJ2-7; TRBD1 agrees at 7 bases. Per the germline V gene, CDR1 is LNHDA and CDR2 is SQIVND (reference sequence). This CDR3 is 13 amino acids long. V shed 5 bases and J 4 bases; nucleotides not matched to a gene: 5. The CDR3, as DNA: TGTGCCAGTAGTTATAGACAGGGATACGAGCAGTACTTC. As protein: CASSYRQGYEQYF.

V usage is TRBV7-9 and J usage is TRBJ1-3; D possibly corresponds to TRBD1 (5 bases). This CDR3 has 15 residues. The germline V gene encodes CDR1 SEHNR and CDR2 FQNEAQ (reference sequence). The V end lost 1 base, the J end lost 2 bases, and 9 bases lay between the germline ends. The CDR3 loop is CASSLVGEAGNTIYF. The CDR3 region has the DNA TGTGCCAGCAGCTTAGTGGGGGAGGCTGGAAACACCATATATTTT.

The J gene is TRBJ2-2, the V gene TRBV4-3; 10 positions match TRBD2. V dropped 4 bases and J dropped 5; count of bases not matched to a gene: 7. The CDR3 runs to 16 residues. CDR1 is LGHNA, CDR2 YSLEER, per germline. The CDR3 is CASSLRAGGHTGELFF. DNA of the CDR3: TGCGCCAGCAGCCTTCGAGCGGGAGGGCATACCGGGGAGCTGTTTTTT.

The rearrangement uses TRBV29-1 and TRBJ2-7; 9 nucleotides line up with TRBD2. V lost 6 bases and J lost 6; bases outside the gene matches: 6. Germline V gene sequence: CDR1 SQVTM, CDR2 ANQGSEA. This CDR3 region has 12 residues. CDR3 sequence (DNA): TGCAGCGTGATTACTAGCGGGTTCGAGCAGTACTTC. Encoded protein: CSVITSGFEQYF.

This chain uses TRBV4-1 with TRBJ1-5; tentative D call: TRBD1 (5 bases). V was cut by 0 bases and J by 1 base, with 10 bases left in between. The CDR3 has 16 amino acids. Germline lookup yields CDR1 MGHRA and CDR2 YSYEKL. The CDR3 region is CASSQDPGASNQPQHF. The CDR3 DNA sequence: TGCGCCAGCAGCCAAGATCCCGGGGCGAGCAATCAGCCCCAGCATTTT.